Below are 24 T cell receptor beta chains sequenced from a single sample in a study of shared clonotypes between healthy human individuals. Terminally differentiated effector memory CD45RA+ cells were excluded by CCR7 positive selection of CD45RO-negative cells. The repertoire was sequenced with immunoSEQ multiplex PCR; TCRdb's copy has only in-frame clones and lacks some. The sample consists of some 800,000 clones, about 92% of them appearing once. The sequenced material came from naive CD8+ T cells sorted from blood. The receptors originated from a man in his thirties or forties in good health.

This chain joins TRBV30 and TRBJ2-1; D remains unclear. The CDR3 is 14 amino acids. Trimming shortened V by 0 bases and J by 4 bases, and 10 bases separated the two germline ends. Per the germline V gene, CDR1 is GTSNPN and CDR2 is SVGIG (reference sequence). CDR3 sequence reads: CAWSVSNPYNEQFF. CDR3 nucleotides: TGTGCCTGGAGTGTAAGTAACCCGTACAATGAGCAGTTCTTC.

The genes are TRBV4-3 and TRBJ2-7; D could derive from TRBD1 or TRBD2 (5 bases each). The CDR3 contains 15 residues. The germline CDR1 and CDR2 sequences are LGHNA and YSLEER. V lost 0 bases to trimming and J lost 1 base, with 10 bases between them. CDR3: CASSQDRDGSYEQYF. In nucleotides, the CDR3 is TGCGCCAGCAGCCAAGATCGGGACGGATCCTACGAGCAGTACTTC.

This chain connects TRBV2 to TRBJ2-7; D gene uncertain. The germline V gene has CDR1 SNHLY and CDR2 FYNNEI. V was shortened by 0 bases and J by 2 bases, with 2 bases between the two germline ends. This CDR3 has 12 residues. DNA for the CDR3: TGTGCCAGCAGTGAAGCTGCCTACGAGCAGTACTTC. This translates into CASSEAAYEQYF.

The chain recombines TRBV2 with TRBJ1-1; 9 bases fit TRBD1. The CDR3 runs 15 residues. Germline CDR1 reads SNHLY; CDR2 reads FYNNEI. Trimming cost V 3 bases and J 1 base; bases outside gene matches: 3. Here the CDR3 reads CASSDRDRENTEAFF. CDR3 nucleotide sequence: TGTGCCAGCAGTGACAGGGACAGGGAGAACACTGAAGCTTTCTTT. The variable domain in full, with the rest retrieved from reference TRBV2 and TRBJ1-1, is EPEVTQTPSHQVTQMGQEVILRCVPISNHLYFYWYRQILGQKVEFLVSFYNNEISEKSEIFDDQFSVERPDGSNFTLKIRSTKLEDSAMYFCASSDRDRENTEAFFGQGTRLTVV.

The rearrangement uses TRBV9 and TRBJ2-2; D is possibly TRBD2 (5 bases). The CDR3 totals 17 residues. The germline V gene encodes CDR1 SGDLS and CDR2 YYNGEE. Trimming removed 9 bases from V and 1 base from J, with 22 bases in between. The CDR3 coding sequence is TGTGCCACAGGTAAACGAGGGCAGAACTTGAACACCGGGGAGCTGTTTTTT. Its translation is CATGKRGQNLNTGELFF.

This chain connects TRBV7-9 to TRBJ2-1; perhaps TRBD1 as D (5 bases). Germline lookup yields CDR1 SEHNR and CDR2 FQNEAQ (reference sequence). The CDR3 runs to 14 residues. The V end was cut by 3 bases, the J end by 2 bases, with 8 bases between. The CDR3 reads CASSFADTYNEQFF. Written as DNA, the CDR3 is TGTGCCAGCAGCTTCGCGGACACCTACAATGAGCAGTTCTTC.

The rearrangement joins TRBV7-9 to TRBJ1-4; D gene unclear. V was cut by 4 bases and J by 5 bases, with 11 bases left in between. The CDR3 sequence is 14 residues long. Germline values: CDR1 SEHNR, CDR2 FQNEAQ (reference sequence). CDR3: CASSSTRVNEKLFF. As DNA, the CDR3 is TGTGCCAGCAGCTCAACTAGAGTAAATGAAAAACTGTTTTTT.

In DNA form, the CDR3 reads TGCAGCGTTGAAGCTGGGACAGGGGGCTTACCTAGCGGGAGGTCCGTGGGCAATGAGCAGTTCTTC. Protein: CSVEAGTGGLPSGRSVGNEQFF. The chain combines TRBV29-1 with TRBJ2-1, with D possibly matching TRBD1 (12 bases). CDR3 length: 22 amino acids. V was shortened by 1 base and J by 6 bases, with 37 bases between the two germline ends. Per germline, CDR1 SQVTM and CDR2 ANQGSEA.

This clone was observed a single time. The CDR3 DNA reads TGCGCCAGCAGCCAAGGGTCTTCGAGGGCCTACGAGCAGTACTTC. It yields the protein CASSQGSSRAYEQYF. This chain uses TRBV4-1 with TRBJ2-7; D might be TRBD2 (5 bases). This CDR3 has 15 amino acids. Between the trimmed V and J ends, which lost 1 base and 2 bases, there was a span of 12 bases. Germline values: CDR1 MGHRA, CDR2 YSYEKL.

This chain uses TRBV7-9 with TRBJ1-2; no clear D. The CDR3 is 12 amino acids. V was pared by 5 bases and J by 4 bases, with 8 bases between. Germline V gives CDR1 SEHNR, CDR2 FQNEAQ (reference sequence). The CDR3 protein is CASSQDLYGYTF. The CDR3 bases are TGTGCCAGCAGCCAGGACCTCTATGGCTACACCTTC.

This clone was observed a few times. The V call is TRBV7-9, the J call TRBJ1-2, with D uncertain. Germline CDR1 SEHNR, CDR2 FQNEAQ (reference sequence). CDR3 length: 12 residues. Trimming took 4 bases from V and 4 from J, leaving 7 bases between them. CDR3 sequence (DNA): TGTGCCAGCAGCTCGACGGGCTATGGCTACACCTTC. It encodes CASSSTGYGYTF.

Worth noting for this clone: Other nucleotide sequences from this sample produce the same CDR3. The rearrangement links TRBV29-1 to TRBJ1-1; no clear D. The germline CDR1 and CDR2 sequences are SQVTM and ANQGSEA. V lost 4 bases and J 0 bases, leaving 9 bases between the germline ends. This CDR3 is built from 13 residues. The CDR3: CSVVGLMNTEAFF. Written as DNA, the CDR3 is TGCAGCGTTGTCGGGTTAATGAACACTGAAGCTTTCTTT.

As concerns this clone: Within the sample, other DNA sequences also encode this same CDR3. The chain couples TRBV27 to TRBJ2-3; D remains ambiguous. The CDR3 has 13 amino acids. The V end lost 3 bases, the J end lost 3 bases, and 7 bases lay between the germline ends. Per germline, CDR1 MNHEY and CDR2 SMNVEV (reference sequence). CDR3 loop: CASSFSGTDTQYF. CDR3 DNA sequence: TGTGCCAGCAGTTTTTCTGGAACAGATACGCAGTATTTT.

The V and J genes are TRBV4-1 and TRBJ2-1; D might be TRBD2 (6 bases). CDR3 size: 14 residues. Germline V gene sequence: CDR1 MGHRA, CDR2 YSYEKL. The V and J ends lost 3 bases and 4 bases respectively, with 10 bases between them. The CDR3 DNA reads TGCGCCAGCAGCCATGGGAGGCTGTACAATGAGCAGTTCTTC. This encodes CASSHGRLYNEQFF.

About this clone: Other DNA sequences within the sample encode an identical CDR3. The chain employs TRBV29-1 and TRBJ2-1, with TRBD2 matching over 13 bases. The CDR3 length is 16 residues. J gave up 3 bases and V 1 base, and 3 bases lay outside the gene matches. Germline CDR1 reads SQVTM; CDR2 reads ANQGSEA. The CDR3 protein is CSVEGTSGSSYNEQFF. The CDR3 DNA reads TGCAGCGTTGAAGGGACTAGCGGGAGTAGCTACAATGAGCAGTTCTTC.

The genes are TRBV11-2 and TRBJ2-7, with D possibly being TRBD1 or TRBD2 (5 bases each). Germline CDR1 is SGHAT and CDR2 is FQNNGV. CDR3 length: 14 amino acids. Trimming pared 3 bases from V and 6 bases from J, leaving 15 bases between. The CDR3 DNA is TGTGCCAGCAGCTTTGGGACGTCCGACGGCGAGCAGTACTTC. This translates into CASSFGTSDGEQYF. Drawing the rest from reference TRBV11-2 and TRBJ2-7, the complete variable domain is EAGVAQSPRYKIIEKRQSVAFWCNPISGHATLYWYQQILGQGPKLLIQFQNNGVVDDSQLPKDRFSAERLKGVDSTLKIQPAKLEDSAVYLCASSFGTSDGEQYFGPGTRLTVT.

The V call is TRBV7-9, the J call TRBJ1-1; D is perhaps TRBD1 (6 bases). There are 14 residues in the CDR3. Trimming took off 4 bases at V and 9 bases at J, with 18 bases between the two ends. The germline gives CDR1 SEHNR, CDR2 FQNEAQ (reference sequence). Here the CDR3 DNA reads TGTGCCAGCAGCTCGACGACAGGAGATCCGAAAGCTTTCTTT. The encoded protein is CASSSTTGDPKAFF.

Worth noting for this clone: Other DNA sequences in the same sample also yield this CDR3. The CDR3 protein is CAWSGTVNTEAFF. CDR3 coding DNA: TGTGCCTGGAGCGGGACGGTGAACACTGAAGCTTTCTTT. This rearrangement joins TRBV30 to TRBJ1-1, with D perhaps TRBD1 (5 bases). The V gene's germline CDR1 is GTSNPN and CDR2 SVGIG (reference sequence). The CDR3 spans 13 residues. Trimming took 3 bases from V and 0 from J, leaving 8 bases between them.

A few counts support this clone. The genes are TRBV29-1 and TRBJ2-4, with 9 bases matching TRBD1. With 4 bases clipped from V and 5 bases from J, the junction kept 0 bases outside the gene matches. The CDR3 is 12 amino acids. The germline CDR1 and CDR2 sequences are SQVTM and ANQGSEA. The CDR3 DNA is TGCAGCGTTGGACAGGGGGAAAACATTCAGTACTTC. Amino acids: CSVGQGENIQYF. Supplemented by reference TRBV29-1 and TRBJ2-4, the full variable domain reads SAVISQKPSRDICQRGTSLTIQCQVDSQVTMMFWYRQQPGQSLTLIATANQGSEATYESGFVIDKFPISRPNLTFSTLTVSNMSPEDSSIYLCSVGQGENIQYFGAGTRLSVL.

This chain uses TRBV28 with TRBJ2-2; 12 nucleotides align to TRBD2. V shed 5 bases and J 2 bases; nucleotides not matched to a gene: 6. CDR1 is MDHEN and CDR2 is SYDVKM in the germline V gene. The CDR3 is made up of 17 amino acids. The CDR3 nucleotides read TGTGCCAGCAGTCCTCTAGCGGGAGGGCCAAACACCGGGGAGCTGTTTTTT. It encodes CASSPLAGGPNTGELFF.

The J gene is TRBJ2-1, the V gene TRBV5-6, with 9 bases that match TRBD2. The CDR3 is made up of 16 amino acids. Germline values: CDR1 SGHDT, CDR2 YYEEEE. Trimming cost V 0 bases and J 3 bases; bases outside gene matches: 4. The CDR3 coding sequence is TGTGCCAGCAGCTTGGCGACTAGCGGAGTCTACAATGAGCAGTTCTTC. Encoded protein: CASSLATSGVYNEQFF.

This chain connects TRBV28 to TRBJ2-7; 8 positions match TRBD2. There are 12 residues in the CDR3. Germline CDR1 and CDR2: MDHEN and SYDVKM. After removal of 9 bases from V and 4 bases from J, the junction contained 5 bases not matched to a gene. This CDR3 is CASTRGGYEQYF. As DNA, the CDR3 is TGTGCCAGTACACGGGGGGGATACGAGCAGTACTTC.

The CDR3 protein is CASSSRLGRAGKHHNEQFF. For the CDR3, the DNA is TGTGCCAGCAGCTCCCGATTAGGGCGAGCAGGGAAGCATCACAATGAGCAGTTCTTC. The chain uses TRBV11-3 and TRBJ2-1, with a tentative D call TRBD1 (5 bases). V was cut by 4 bases and J by 5 bases, with 27 bases left in between. Germline assignment: CDR1 SGHNT and CDR2 YENEEA. The CDR3 consists of 19 residues.

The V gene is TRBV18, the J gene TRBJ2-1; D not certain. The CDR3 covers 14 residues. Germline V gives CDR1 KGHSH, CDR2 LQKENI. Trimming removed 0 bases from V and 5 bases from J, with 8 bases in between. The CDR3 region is CASSPPQVNNEQFF. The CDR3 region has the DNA TGTGCCAGCTCACCACCTCAGGTGAACAATGAGCAGTTCTTC.